Below, 9 T cell receptor beta chains from the same sample are listed, as sequenced in a study of T cells in Graves' hyperthyroidism and ophthalmopathy. The TCR beta CDR3 regions underwent amplification using RNA transcripts as the source. The TCR CDR3 was amplified in a first-round RT-PCR using the HTBI primer set. MiXCR, run by TCRdb on the multiplex PCR reads, gives a single entry per CDR3 protein. This sample has about 700,000 distinct CDR3 sequences; 14% occur once, and the top ten carry about 10%. The specimen was blood. The receptor set was obtained from a woman younger than 35 with Graves' hyperthyroidism.

Ten or more counts support this clonotype. The chain recombines TRBV7-9 with TRBJ2-3, with 12 bases lining up with TRBD2. The CDR3 runs to 17 residues. Per germline, CDR1 SEHNR and CDR2 FQNEAQ (reference sequence). Germline trimming cut 5 bases from V and 2 bases from J; bases unmatched to any gene: 8. The CDR3 is CASSSRLAGVHTDTQYF. In DNA form, the CDR3 reads TGTGCCAGCAGCAGTAGACTAGCGGGAGTCCACACAGATACGCAGTATTTT.

This clonotype was counted at least ten times. The J gene is TRBJ2-3, the V gene TRBV28; 12 bases fit TRBD2. With V trimmed by 5 bases and J by 0 bases, 6 bases remained unmatched. The germline CDR1 and CDR2 sequences are MDHEN and SYDVKM. CDR3 size: 17 residues. CDR3 loop: CASSILGTSGSTDTQYF. The CDR3 DNA reads TGTGCCAGCAGTATCCTTGGGACTAGCGGGAGCACAGATACGCAGTATTTT.

As regards this clonotype: A much more abundant neighbour one base away suggests this may be a read error. This chain uses TRBV12-3 or TRBV12-4 with TRBJ2-3; D is ambiguous. The J call may be incorrect, as the DNA end agrees better with TRBJ1-5. The CDR3 spans 18 residues. This chain's CDR3 is CASSYPSGSARSTDTQHF. CDR3 in DNA: TGTGCCAGCAGTTATCCTAGCGGGAGTGCTCGCAGCACAGATACGCAGCATTTT.

The chain employs TRBV19 and TRBJ1-5; D is perhaps TRBD1 (6 bases). The CDR3 contains 12 residues. The V gene's germline CDR1 is LNHDA and CDR2 SQIVND (reference sequence). Trimming removed 6 bases from V and 8 bases from J, with 11 bases in between. Here the CDR3 reads CASRTGGEPQHF. CDR3 sequence (DNA): TGTGCCAGTAGGACAGGAGGTGAGCCCCAGCATTTT.

This clonotype was seen only a few times. This rearrangement joins TRBV20-1 to TRBJ1-5; D gene unclear. The CDR3 is 13 residues long. Trimming left V 0 bases short and J 9 bases short, with 12 bases between. Germline CDR1 reads DFQATT; CDR2 reads SNEGSKA (reference sequence). The CDR3, as DNA: TGCAGTGCTAGAGATGGCAGGACGGTGCCCCAGCATTTT. Its protein product is CSARDGRTVPQHF.

This clonotype was seen a handful of times. The rearrangement joins TRBV6-1 to TRBJ2-3, with D tentatively TRBD1 (6 bases). In germline, CDR1 is MNHNS, CDR2 SASEGT. Trimming removed 6 bases from V and 5 bases from J, with 15 bases in between. CDR3 length: 14 residues. Here the CDR3 reads CASRDSLKGDTQYF. CDR3 nucleotide sequence: TGTGCCAGCAGGGACAGTCTAAAGGGAGATACGCAGTATTTT.

The rearrangement joins TRBV19 to TRBJ2-7, with TRBD2 matching 14 bases. Per the germline V gene, CDR1 is LNHDA and CDR2 is SQIVND (reference sequence). The CDR3 sequence is 16 residues long. Losses at the gene ends were 3 bases for V and 4 bases for J; bases not matched to a gene: 5. The CDR3 protein is CASSIYGLAGGYEQYF. The CDR3 bases are TGTGCCAGTAGTATTTACGGACTAGCGGGAGGTTACGAGCAGTACTTC.

This clonotype was seen more than once but under ten times. V and J are TRBV4-3 and TRBJ2-1, with 7 bases fitting TRBD2. The germline gives CDR1 LGHNA, CDR2 YSLEER. CDR3 length equals 14 residues. The ends lost 0 bases at V and 4 bases at J; junction bases unmatched: 0. CDR3 protein: CASSQEREYNEQFF. The CDR3, as DNA: TGCGCCAGCAGCCAAGAGCGGGAGTACAATGAGCAGTTCTTC.

In its sample, this clonotype was seen many times. The chain employs TRBV13 and TRBJ2-7; the D gene could be TRBD1 or TRBD2 (6 bases each). This CDR3 has 13 residues. CDR1 and CDR2 (germline): PRHDT, FYEKMQ (reference sequence). V was cut by 4 bases and J by 9 bases, with 16 bases left in between. The CDR3 sequence: CASSSHLGGGQYF. The CDR3 bases are TGTGCCAGCAGCTCGCACCTCGGGGGCGGGCAGTACTTC.